The clone carrying this T cell receptor beta chain has a handful of counts. The Seattle patients joined while their infection was active and were tracked longitudinally afterward. TCRdb's table, derived via immunoSEQ multiplex PCR, lists solely in-frame clones and lacks some. In the table there are some 300,000 clones, around 91% of which are singletons. This sample is part of a study of blood T cell repertoires in COVID-19. Across the whole study: Acute and convalescent COVID-19 specimens originated in the United States, Italy and Spain.

V lost 3 bases and J 4 bases, leaving 4 bases between the germline ends. The CDR3 loop spans 12 amino acids. From germline, CDR1 is SNHLY and CDR2 FYNNEI. The receptor comes from a woman between 35 and 50 years old with COVID-19, enrolled during active disease. The chain links TRBV2 to TRBJ2-1; D is unresolved. The sequenced material came from peripheral blood. This CDR3 is CASSDSYNEQFF. As DNA, the CDR3 is TGTGCCAGCAGTGACAGTTACAATGAGCAGTTCTTC.